One sample yielded the 11 T cell receptor beta chains listed below, sequenced in a study of human T cells and chemical hapten exposure. The time point is: healthy volunteer bleed at 6 weeks. Total RNA was extracted from unfractionated whole blood. Via MiXCR, TCRdb re-called the RACE reads, giving one row per CDR3 protein. Among about 79,000 distinct CDR3 sequences listed, under 10% were seen once. Input material: whole blood. These receptors were obtained from a male donor in good health. Some clones in this sample may be carry-over from other donors' samples.

J is TRBJ2-7 and V is TRBV20-1, with 9 bases aligning to TRBD2. J was trimmed by 0 bases and V by 2 bases; bases with no gene match: 8. CDR3 length equals 16 residues. Per the germline V gene, CDR1 is DFQATT and CDR2 is SNEGSKA (reference sequence). The CDR3 protein is CSARTVAGADSYEQYF. The CDR3 nucleotides read TGCAGTGCTAGAACGGTAGCGGGGGCAGACTCCTACGAGCAGTACTTC.

In this sample, this clonotype turned up many times. The rearrangement joins TRBV5-1 to TRBJ2-5; a possible D gene is TRBD1 (5 bases). The V end lost 0 bases, the J end lost 7 bases, and 16 bases lay between the germline ends. Per the germline V gene, CDR1 is SGHRS and CDR2 is YFSETQ. The length of the CDR3 is 15 residues. In DNA, the CDR3 is TGCGCCAGCAGCTTGGCCTTTGGGGCAGACGGGACCCAGTACTTC. It codes for CASSLAFGADGTQYF.

This chain links TRBV12-3 or TRBV12-4 with TRBJ1-1, with unresolved D. V was cut by 6 bases and J by 2 bases, with 10 bases left in between. This CDR3 is built from 13 residues. The CDR3 is CASSRVGNTEAFF. The CDR3 nucleotides read TGTGCCAGCAGCCGGGTCGGAAACACTGAAGCTTTCTTT.

The V and J genes are TRBV23-1 and TRBJ2-1; 11 bases are shared with TRBD2. TRBV23-1 is marked as an open reading frame, function uncertain. This CDR3 has 14 residues. Trimming removed 10 bases from V and 8 bases from J; junction bases left unmatched: 10. The CDR3 region has the DNA TGCGCCACCGAGACTAGCGGGACCCCCCATGAGCAGTTCTTC. This translates into CATETSGTPHEQFF.

The rearrangement joins TRBV7-8 to TRBJ2-1, with D possibly being TRBD2 (6 bases). This CDR3 has 21 residues. Germline V CDR1 and CDR2: SGHVS, FQNEAQ. The germline V and J ends were trimmed by 5 bases and 3 bases, with 32 bases remaining between them. The CDR3 loop is CASSLRGSAPPGLQLYNEQFF. CDR3 nucleotides: TGTGCCAGCAGCCTAAGAGGGTCGGCCCCCCCCGGACTACAACTCTACAATGAGCAGTTCTTC.

This clonotype has only a few counts. This chain joins TRBV7-9 and TRBJ1-1; TRBD1 might be the D (5 bases). This CDR3 is built from 13 residues. The germline gives CDR1 SEHNR, CDR2 FQNEAQ (reference sequence). V was pared by 3 bases and J by 6 bases, with 11 bases between. CDR3 bases: TGTGCCAGCAGCTTTTCAGGGTTCGCTGAAGCTTTCTTT. It specifies CASSFSGFAEAFF.

This clonotype has at least ten counts. V and J are TRBV20-1 and TRBJ1-1; D is unresolved. The V end lost 3 bases, the J end lost 1 base, and 9 bases lay between the germline ends. The CDR3 length is 13 residues. The germline V gene encodes CDR1 DFQATT and CDR2 SNEGSKA (reference sequence). CDR3 in amino acids: CSASPHRNTEAFF. The CDR3 coding sequence is TGCAGTGCTAGTCCGCACCGGAACACTGAAGCTTTCTTT.

This clonotype was seen only a few times. The V call is TRBV12-3 or TRBV12-4, the J call TRBJ1-1; TRBD1 might be the D (6 bases). V lost 7 bases, J lost 0 bases, and 12 bases lay in between. There are 14 residues in the CDR3. This CDR3 reads CASTLQGMNTEAFF. For the CDR3, the DNA is TGTGCCAGCACCCTACAGGGTATGAACACTGAAGCTTTCTTT.

The CDR3 DNA reads as TGTGCCAGCAGCCAAGAGGGAGGCTCCGAAGATACGCAGTATTTT. Amino acids: CASSQEGGSEDTQYF. The genes are TRBV4-2 and TRBJ2-3; tentative D call: TRBD2 (6 bases). The CDR3 has 15 amino acids. Germline lookup yields CDR1 LGHNA and CDR2 YNFKEQ. The V end lost 0 bases, the J end lost 5 bases, and 12 bases lay between the germline ends.

The sample holds a few counts of this clonotype. The chain employs TRBV5-5 and TRBJ2-6; 7 bases align to TRBD1. Germline CDR1 and CDR2: SGHKS and YYEKEE (reference sequence). The CDR3 runs 18 residues. Trimming at V came to 4 bases and at J to 0 bases, leaving 10 bases not matched to a gene. CDR3 coding DNA: TGTGCCAGCAGCCCTCGACAGGGTTTTCTCTCTGGGGCCAACGTCCTGACTTTC. This translates into CASSPRQGFLSGANVLTF.

This chain joins TRBV18 and TRBJ2-1; 9 nucleotides line up with TRBD1. V lost 3 bases and J lost 9; bases outside the gene matches: 9. Germline CDR1 reads KGHSH; CDR2 reads LQKENI. The CDR3 sequence is 15 residues long. This CDR3 is CASSPGQGSGVEQFF. The CDR3 nucleotides are TGTGCCAGCTCACCGGGACAGGGTTCCGGCGTTGAGCAGTTCTTC.